This T cell receptor beta chain was captured in a study of shared clonotypes between healthy human individuals. The naive CD8 population came from CD45RO-negative cells selected for CCR7, without terminally differentiated effector memory CD45RA+ cells. This CDR3 comprises 16 residues. V was clipped by 4 bases and J by 1 base, with 16 bases between them. Germline loops: CDR1 SGHVS, CDR2 FQNEAQ. This table comes from immunoSEQ multiplex PCR, and its TCRdb copy is limited to in-frame clones, with some not included. The table lists around 2,100,000 clones, about 95% of them singletons. The chain combines TRBV7-8 with TRBJ1-1; D call uncertain. The sequencing sample was made of naive CD8+ T cells sorted from blood. This clonotype was obtained from a young man in good health. The DNA of the CDR3 is TGTGCCAGCAGCTCCATCTTAGGCTGGGCGAACACTGAAGCTTTCTTT. Translating it yields CASSSILGWANTEAFF.